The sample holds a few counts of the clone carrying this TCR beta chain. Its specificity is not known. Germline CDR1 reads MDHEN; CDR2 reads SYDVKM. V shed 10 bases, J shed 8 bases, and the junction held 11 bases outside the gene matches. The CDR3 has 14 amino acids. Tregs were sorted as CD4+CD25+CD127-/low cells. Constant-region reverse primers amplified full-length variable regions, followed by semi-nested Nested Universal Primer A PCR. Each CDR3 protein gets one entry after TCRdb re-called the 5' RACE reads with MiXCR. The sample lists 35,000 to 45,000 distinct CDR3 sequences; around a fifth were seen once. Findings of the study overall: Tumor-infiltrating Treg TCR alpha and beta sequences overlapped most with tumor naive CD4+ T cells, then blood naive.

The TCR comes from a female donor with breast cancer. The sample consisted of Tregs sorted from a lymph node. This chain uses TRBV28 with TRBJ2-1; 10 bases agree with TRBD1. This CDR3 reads CATGPGQGPDEQFF. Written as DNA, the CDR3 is TGTGCCACCGGACCGGGACAGGGGCCCGATGAGCAGTTCTTC.